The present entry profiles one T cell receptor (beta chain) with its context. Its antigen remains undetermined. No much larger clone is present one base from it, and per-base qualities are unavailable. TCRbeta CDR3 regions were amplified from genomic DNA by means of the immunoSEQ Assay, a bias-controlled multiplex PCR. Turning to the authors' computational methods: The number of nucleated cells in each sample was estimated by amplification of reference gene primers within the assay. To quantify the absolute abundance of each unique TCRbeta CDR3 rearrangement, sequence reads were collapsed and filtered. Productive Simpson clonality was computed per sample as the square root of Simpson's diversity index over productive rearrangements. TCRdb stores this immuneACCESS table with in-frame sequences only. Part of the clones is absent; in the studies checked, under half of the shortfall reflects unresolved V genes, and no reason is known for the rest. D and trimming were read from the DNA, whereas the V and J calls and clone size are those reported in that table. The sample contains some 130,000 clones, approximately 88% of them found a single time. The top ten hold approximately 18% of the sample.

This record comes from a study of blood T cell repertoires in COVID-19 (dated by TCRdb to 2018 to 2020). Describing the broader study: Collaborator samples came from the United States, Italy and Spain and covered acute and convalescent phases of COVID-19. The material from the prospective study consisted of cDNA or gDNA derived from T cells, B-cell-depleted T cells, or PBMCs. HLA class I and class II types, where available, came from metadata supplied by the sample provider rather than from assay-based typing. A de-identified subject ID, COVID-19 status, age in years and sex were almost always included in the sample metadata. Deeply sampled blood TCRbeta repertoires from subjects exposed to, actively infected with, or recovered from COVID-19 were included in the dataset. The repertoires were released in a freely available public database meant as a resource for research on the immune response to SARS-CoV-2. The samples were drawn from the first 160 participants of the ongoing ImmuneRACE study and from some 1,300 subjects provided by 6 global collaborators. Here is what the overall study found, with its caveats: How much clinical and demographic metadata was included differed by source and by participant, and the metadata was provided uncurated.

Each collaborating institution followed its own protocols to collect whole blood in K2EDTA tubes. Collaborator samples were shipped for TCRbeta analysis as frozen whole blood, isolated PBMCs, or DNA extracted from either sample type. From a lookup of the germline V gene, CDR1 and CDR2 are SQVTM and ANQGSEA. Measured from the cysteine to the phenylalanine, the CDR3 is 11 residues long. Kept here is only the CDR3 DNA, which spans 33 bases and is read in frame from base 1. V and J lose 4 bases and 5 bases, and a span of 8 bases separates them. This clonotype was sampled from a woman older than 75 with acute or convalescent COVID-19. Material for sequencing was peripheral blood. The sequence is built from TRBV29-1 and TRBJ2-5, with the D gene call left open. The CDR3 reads CSVGSMETQYF. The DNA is TGCAGCGTTGGTTCTATGGAGACCCAGTACTTC.